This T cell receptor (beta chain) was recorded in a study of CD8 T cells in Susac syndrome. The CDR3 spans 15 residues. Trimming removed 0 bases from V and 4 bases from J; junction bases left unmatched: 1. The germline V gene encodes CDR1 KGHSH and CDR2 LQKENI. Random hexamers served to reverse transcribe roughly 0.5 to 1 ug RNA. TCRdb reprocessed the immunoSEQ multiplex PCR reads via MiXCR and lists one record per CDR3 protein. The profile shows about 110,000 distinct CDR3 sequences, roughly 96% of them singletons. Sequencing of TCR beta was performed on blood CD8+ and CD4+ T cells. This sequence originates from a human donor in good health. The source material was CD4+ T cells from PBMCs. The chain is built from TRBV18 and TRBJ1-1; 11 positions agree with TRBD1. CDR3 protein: CASSPPGTGGTEAFF. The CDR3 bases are TGTGCCAGCTCACCACCGGGGACAGGGGGCACTGAAGCTTTCTTT.